These 11 T cell receptor beta chains originate from one sample sequenced in a study of human T cells and chemical hapten exposure. The sample's time point: patch test 1, 2 weeks after DPC sensitization. As to treatment: therapeutic diphenylcyclopropenone sensitization with weekly scalp DPC. Unfractionated whole blood yielded total RNA. TCRdb re-called the RACE reads through MiXCR, storing one row per CDR3 protein. The table lists tens of thousands of distinct CDR3 sequences, 11% of them singletons. The sample consisted of whole blood, taken in connection with sensitization to the hapten diphenylcyclopropenone (DPC). These receptors all come from a woman aged 40 to 50 with alopecia areata. Some clones in this sample may be carry-over from other donors' samples.

This clonotype was recorded many times. The chain carries TRBV5-4 and TRBJ1-4; 7 nucleotides match TRBD1. Unmatched junction bases numbered 7, after V lost 4 bases and J lost 4 bases. This CDR3 is built from 15 residues. CDR1 and CDR2 (germline): SGHNT, YYREEE (reference sequence). CDR3 bases: TGTGCCAGCAGCCGTGGGACAGCAAATAATGAAAAACTGTTTTTT. Protein: CASSRGTANNEKLFF. Full variable domain (remainder filled in from reference TRBV5-4 and TRBJ1-4): ETGVTQSPTHLIKTRGQQVTLRCSSQSGHNTVSWYQQALGQGPQFIFQYYREEENGRGNFPPRFSGLQFPNYSSELNVNALELDDSALYLCASSRGTANNEKLFFGSGTQLSVL.

This clonotype was recorded at least ten times. The gene calls are TRBV6-2 or TRBV6-3 and TRBJ2-3, with TRBD1 matching over 8 bases. J was trimmed by 0 bases and V by 2 bases; bases with no gene match: 1. The CDR3 totals 15 residues. Germline CDR1 MNHEY, CDR2 SVGEGT. CDR3 nucleotide sequence: TGTGCCAGCAGTTACGACAGGGGTAGCACAGATACGCAGTATTTT. This encodes CASSYDRGSTDTQYF.

The chain recombines TRBV7-6 with TRBJ2-1; D assignment may be TRBD1 or TRBD2 (5 bases each). Trimming stripped 5 bases from V and 9 bases from J, with 17 bases between. Germline CDR1 SGHVS, CDR2 FNYEAQ. The CDR3 is made up of 14 amino acids. This CDR3 reads CASSLGGSAGEQFF. The DNA of the CDR3 is TGTGCCAGCAGCCTTGGGGGATCCGCGGGTGAGCAGTTCTTC. Looking up the rest from reference TRBV7-6 and TRBJ2-1 gives the full variable domain: GAGVSQSPRYKVTKRGQDVALRCDPISGHVSLYWYRQALGQGPEFLTYFNYEAQQDKSGLPNDRFSAERPEGSISTLTIQRTEQRDSAMYRCASSLGGSAGEQFFGPGTRLTVL.

This clonotype was counted at least ten times. The chain couples TRBV11-1 to TRBJ1-5, with D perhaps TRBD1 (6 bases). The V end was cut by 6 bases, the J end by 7 bases, with 10 bases between. The CDR3 extends over 12 amino acids. CDR1 and CDR2 (germline): SGHAT, FQDESV (reference sequence). The CDR3 DNA is TGTGCCAGCAGATACAGGGACCAGCCCCAGCATTTT. Protein sequence: CASRYRDQPQHF.

This clonotype was recorded many times. V is TRBV5-4 and J is TRBJ1-2; 10 bases are shared with TRBD1. The CDR3 loop spans 19 amino acids. V lost 1 base to trimming and J lost 4 bases; unmatched junction nucleotides: 16. Germline values: CDR1 SGHNT, CDR2 YYREEE (reference sequence). CDR3: CASSLRGQGTLPYLYGYTF. The CDR3 bases are TGTGCCAGCAGCTTGAGGGGACAGGGGACCTTACCCTACCTCTATGGCTACACCTTC.

This clonotype occurred a few times. The chain is built from TRBV6-5 and TRBJ2-1; TRBD1 matches 7 bases. Germline V gene data show CDR1 as MNHEY and CDR2 as SVGAGI. The V gene end was trimmed by 7 bases and the J gene end by 8 bases; junction bases not matched to a gene: 20. CDR3 length: 17 amino acids. The CDR3, as DNA: TGTGCCAGCACCCCGCCATCGGGGCAGGGGGATGACGATGAGCAGTTCTTC. It specifies CASTPPSGQGDDDEQFF.

The rearrangement links TRBV14 to TRBJ2-1; 7 bases map to TRBD1. The germline V gene has CDR1 SGHDN and CDR2 FVKESK. The CDR3 is 15 amino acids. The junction had 6 bases not matched to a gene; V was cut back by 4 bases and J by 3 bases. The CDR3 here is CASSLPGQFYNEQFF. In DNA form, the CDR3 reads TGTGCCAGCAGCCTGCCGGGACAGTTCTACAATGAGCAGTTCTTC.

The table lists this clonotype with a few counts. The chain couples TRBV18 to TRBJ2-5; TRBD2 aligns across 8 bases. The CDR3 spans 16 residues. Germline CDR1 KGHSH, CDR2 LQKENI. V shed 4 bases and J 1 base; nucleotides not matched to a gene: 8. CDR3 DNA: TGTGCCAGCTCACGCGGGGTAGCGGGGCTCCAAGAGACCCAGTACTTC. Amino acid sequence: CASSRGVAGLQETQYF.

This clonotype was observed a handful of times. CDR3 nucleotide sequence: TGTGCCGCTCGACAGATTAGCTCCTACAATGAGCAGTTCTTC. Its protein product is CAARQISSYNEQFF. The chain couples TRBV24-1 to TRBJ2-1; maybe TRBD1 (5 bases). The CDR3 spans 14 residues. Germline assignment: CDR1 KGHDR and CDR2 SFDVKD. V gave up 12 bases and J gave up 0 bases, with 14 bases separating them.

This clonotype was detected many times. The chain has TRBV5-1 and TRBJ2-7, with D hard to call. CDR1 is SGHRS, CDR2 YFSETQ, per germline. The V end was cut by 0 bases, the J end by 2 bases, with 12 bases between. The CDR3 has 15 residues. The CDR3 is CASSLDRAVTYEQYF. The CDR3 region has the DNA TGCGCCAGCAGCTTGGATAGGGCAGTAACCTACGAGCAGTACTTC.

The sample holds many counts of this clonotype. This rearrangement joins TRBV27 to TRBJ1-2; D not certain. The CDR3 is 17 residues long. Trimming took 5 bases from V and 4 from J, leaving 23 bases between them. Germline V gene data show CDR1 as MNHEY and CDR2 as SMNVEV (reference sequence). The CDR3 region has the DNA TGTGCCAGCAGTCTCCTTCGGGGAGGACGAAATGCCTATGGCTACACCTTC. Translated, it gives CASSLLRGGRNAYGYTF.